These T cell receptor beta chains were read from a single sample in a study of blood T cell repertoires in COVID-19. Using immunoSEQ multiplex PCR, the repertoire was profiled, and TCRdb retains in-frame clones only, with some absent. Found here are some 56,000 clones, around 79% of them singletons; the top ten hold about 17%. The specimen was peripheral blood. The receptors derive from a woman in her forties or fifties with active or convalescent COVID-19. CDR3s include the opening cysteine and the closing phenylalanine or tryptophan. Fields, in order: V gene, J gene, clone size, CDR3 protein. A row's size may be missing; if present it is once, few, many or a size class.

TRBV7-9	TRBJ1-2	-	CASSLSQGNYGYTF
TRBV2	TRBJ2-3	-	CASRKGLSDTQYF
TRBV9	TRBJ1-1	-	CASSLNTEAFF
TRBV4-2	TRBJ2-5	-	CASSLPGLAGGETQYF
TRBV11-3	TRBJ1-6	-	CASSCNRDRDSPLHF
TRBV5-6	TRBJ2-1	many	CASSLVASGNNEQFF
TRBV27	TRBJ2-2	-	CASKIGMAGVAGELFF
TRBV10-2	TRBJ1-1	-	CASSERGTEAFF
TRBV6-1	TRBJ2-6	many	CASSERGTGLYWGSGANVLTF
TRBV2	TRBJ1-1	few	CASQGTNTEAFF
TRBV5-1	TRBJ2-2	-	CASSLAGQGSELLF
TRBV19	TRBJ2-5	-	CASSTGQGRSGSTLETQYF
TRBV7-2	TRBJ2-6	-	CASSLAGSSGANVLTF
TRBV6-2/TRBV6-3	TRBJ1-1	-	CASSARTGAGNTEAFF
TRBV5-8	TRBJ2-1	-	CASSSVLAETYNEQFF
TRBV19	TRBJ2-1	-	CASSNSLSGRKYNEQFF
TRBV12-2	TRBJ1-5	-	CASRPKNLRNRDSNQPQHF
TRBV24-1	TRBJ1-5	few	CATSDPGTGHQPQHF
TRBV5-6	TRBJ2-1	-	CASRPSGFLYNEQFF
TRBV7-9	TRBJ1-6	-	CASSPGEGGSPLHF
TRBV20-1	TRBJ2-4	few	CSASVRLLAKNIQYF
TRBV6-6	TRBJ2-7	-	CASSYPGSSYEQYF
TRBV5-1	TRBJ1-2	-	CASSWGQSRGYGYTF
TRBV5-1	TRBJ2-7	-	CASSPGLAGVYEQYF